This T cell receptor beta chain originates from a study of T cell repertoires in cytomegalovirus infection (dated by TCRdb to 2018 to 2020). For the wider study: Recently identified HLA-C-restricted CMV epitopes, whose presentation resists viral immunomodulation, were targeted by peptide stimulations together with well-studied HLA-B-restricted epitopes. Donor HLA type was relevant to the analysis, as public TCR beta signatures indicated carriage of CMV infection together with the matching HLA type. The paper as a whole reports these results and caveats: The ex vivo response was dominated by HLA-C-restricted CMV-specific TCR beta clonotypes, and the single most frequent clonotype in two of eight donors was supplied by these HLA-C-restricted clonotypes. In both this cohort and an independent roughly 350-donor cohort, the cumulative frequency of public TCR beta family members distinguished carriers of CMV infection plus the relevant HLA type.

A note on this clonotype: No antigen is known for it. No much larger clone exists at a distance of one base, and base qualities are not known.

Taken from the germline V gene, the CDR1 and CDR2 loops are LGHNA and YSLEER. From cysteine to phenylalanine, the CDR3 is 17 amino acids long. CDR3 DNA is the only sequence kept; it has 51 bases, read in frame from the first base. Relative to germline, V is 0 bases shorter and J is 0 bases shorter, with 14 bases between their ends. The sample's treatment or condition, from its label and the paper: in vitro stimulation with specific CMV peptide epitopes to enrich CMV-specific T cells. TCRdb shows the sequencer as Illumina HiSeq 1500. TCRdb trimmed public reads at Q25 via fastp, called clones via MiXCR and kept in-frame beta chains. Entries that share a CDR3 protein sequence are merged under the most common genes and DNA. The sample profile shows 650,000 to 850,000 distinct CDR3 sequences; about 29% of them were found once. About an eighth of the sample is in the top ten clones.

This TCR was recovered from a human donor in good health (CMV status not recorded). Some clones in this sample may be carry-over from other donors' samples. The chain is made from TRBV4-3 and TRBJ1-1; no D gene call is confident. The sample here was cultured CD8+ T cells from PBMCs, taken from culture after CMV antigen stimulation. The encoded CDR3 is CASSQEEGSLMNTEAFF. The bases are TGCGCCAGCAGCCAAGAAGAGGGCAGCTTAATGAACACTGAAGCTTTCTTT.